This T cell receptor (beta chain) was captured in a study of blood T cell repertoires in COVID-19. Study in general: The United States, Italy and Spain provided the acute and convalescent COVID-19 samples. Sources were T cells, B-cell-depleted T cells, or PBMCs; the material itself was cDNA or gDNA.

Trimming at V came to 3 bases and at J to 9 bases, leaving 13 bases not matched to a gene. CDR1 SEHNR and CDR2 FQNEAQ come from the germline V gene (reference sequence). The CDR3 extends over 17 amino acids. Assay used: immunoSEQ multiplex PCR; TCRdb lists only in-frame clones, some missing. Of tens of thousands of clones in the sample, 85% to 90% were seen once. The receptor was derived from a human donor in a cohort sampled during active COVID-19. Sample: peripheral blood. The chain couples TRBV7-9 to TRBJ2-2; 10 bases fit TRBD1. Here the CDR3 reads CASSFAPGTGDSRELFF. DNA for the CDR3: TGTGCCAGCAGCTTCGCCCCCGGGACAGGGGATTCGCGGGAGCTGTTTTTT. Full variable domain (outside the CDR3, taken from reference TRBV7-9 and TRBJ2-2): DTGVSQNPRHKITKRGQNVTFRCDPISEHNRLYWYRQTLGQGPEFLTYFQNEAQLEKSRLLSDRFSAERPKGSFSTLEIQRTEQGDSAMYLCASSFAPGTGDSRELFFGEGSRLTVL.